A selection of T cell receptor beta chains follows, all from one sample in a study of tumor-infiltrating lymphocytes in primary liver carcinoma. TCRdb re-called the multiplex PCR reads through MiXCR, storing one row per CDR3 protein. The data hold hundreds of thousands of distinct CDR3 sequences, with around three fifths observed a single time. Source material: peripheral blood. The source of these receptors is a woman between 25 and 40 years old with primary liver carcinoma and hepatitis B virus infection. Both conserved end residues are part of each CDR3. The order of the fields is V gene, J gene, clone size, D gene, CDR3 protein, CDR3 DNA. The D gene is left open where the match is weak. Size is omitted from some rows. Given values are once, few, many or a class for expanded clones.

TRBV28,TRBJ1-2,once,.,CTSSLGTRGYGYTF,TGTACCAGCAGTTTGGGGACCCGCGGCTATGGCTACACCTTC
TRBV10-2,TRBJ2-5,many,TRBD1,CASGSGQDWETQYF,TGCGCCAGCGGATCGGGACAGGATTGGGAGACCCAGTACTTC
TRBV11-1,TRBJ2-1,.,.,CANSLALGGRQLF,TGTGCCAACAGCTTAGCGCTCGGAGGGCGGCAGCTCTTC
TRBV28,TRBJ2-7,.,TRBD1,CASSRVSGGLSYEQYF,TGTGCCAGCAGCAGAGTCTCAGGGGGCCTCTCCTACGAGCAGTACTTC
TRBV7-2,TRBJ2-1,.,TRBD2,CASSLTSGRQNEQFF,TGTGCCAGCAGTCTTACTAGCGGGAGACAGAATGAGCAGTTCTTC
TRBV30,TRBJ2-7,few,.,CAWSGRKGYFDEQYF,TGTGCCTGGAGTGGAAGGAAAGGGTACTTTGACGAGCAGTACTTC
TRBV6-1,TRBJ1-6,many,.,CATFLRQGDNSPLHF,TGTGCCACCTTCTTGAGGCAGGGCGATAATTCACCCCTCCACTTT
TRBV4-2,TRBJ2-7,once,TRBD2,CASSQDWREVIYEQYF,TGTGCCAGCAGCCAAGACTGGCGGGAGGTAATCTACGAGCAGTACTTC
TRBV4-1,TRBJ2-7,once,.,CASSLTEAYEQYF,TGTGCCAGCAGTCTAACGGAGGCCTACGAGCAGTACTTC
TRBV6-5,TRBJ2-6,many,.,CASSSRFAGANVLTF,TGTGCCAGCAGTTCGCGATTCGCTGGGGCCAACGTCCTGACTTTC
TRBV6-2/TRBV6-3,TRBJ1-2,.,TRBD1,CASCYRTQGATGYTF,TGTGCCAGCTGTTACCGAACACAGGGGGCCACTGGCTACACCTTC
TRBV4-2,TRBJ2-5,.,TRBD2,CATSRRLAGGLETQYF,TGTGCCACCAGCCGCAGACTAGCTGGAGGGCTCGAGACCCAGTACTTC
TRBV6-4,TRBJ2-1,.,.,CASSEPSGSGSDNEQFF,TGTGCCAGCAGTGAACCCTCGGGTAGCGGTAGTGACAATGAGCAGTTCTTC
TRBV5-4,TRBJ1-2,few,.,CASSFLTGFNYGYTF,TGTGCCAGCAGCTTCCTGACAGGCTTTAACTATGGCTACACCTTC
TRBV5-4,TRBJ2-1,.,TRBD1,CASSSKNRGMSCNEQFF,TGTGCCAGCAGCTCGAAAAACAGGGGAATGTCCTGCAATGAGCAGTTCTTC